Here is one T cell receptor beta chain with its context. Its antigen remains unidentified. The authors extracted RNA and reverse transcribed it into cDNA as the sequencing template. The repertoire was sequenced with immunoSEQ multiplex PCR; TCRdb's copy has only in-frame clones and lacks some. The table includes 130,000 to 150,000 clones, roughly four fifths detected once. The CDR3 length is 13 residues. The V and J ends lost 1 base and 4 bases respectively, with 8 bases between them. The germline gives CDR1 SQVTM, CDR2 ANQGSEA. The data belong to a study of CD8+ T cells in alopecia areata. As for the study in general: Treated individuals took tofacitinib by mouth, 5 to 10 mg twice daily. Treated patients' severity was scored by percentage of affected scalp area.

Study observations and caveats: Scalp clonality, together with expanded CD8+ clones among the top 100, fell significantly with tofacitinib.

Treatment of the sample: oral pan-JAK inhibitor, 5-10 mg twice daily. The chain has TRBV29-1 and TRBJ1-3, with D unresolved. The sequence derives from a human donor with alopecia areata. Material: CD8+ T cells sorted from blood, obtained at week 4, from a patient treated with tofacitinib. The CDR3 loop reads CSVEVGNGNTIYF. In DNA, the CDR3 is TGCAGCGTTGAAGTAGGGAACGGAAACACCATATATTTT. The variable domain in full, completed from reference TRBV29-1 and TRBJ1-3, reads SAVISQKPSRDICQRGTSLTIQCQVDSQVTMMFWYRQQPGQSLTLIATANQGSEATYESGFVIDKFPISRPNLTFSTLTVSNMSPEDSSIYLCSVEVGNGNTIYFGEGSWLTVV.